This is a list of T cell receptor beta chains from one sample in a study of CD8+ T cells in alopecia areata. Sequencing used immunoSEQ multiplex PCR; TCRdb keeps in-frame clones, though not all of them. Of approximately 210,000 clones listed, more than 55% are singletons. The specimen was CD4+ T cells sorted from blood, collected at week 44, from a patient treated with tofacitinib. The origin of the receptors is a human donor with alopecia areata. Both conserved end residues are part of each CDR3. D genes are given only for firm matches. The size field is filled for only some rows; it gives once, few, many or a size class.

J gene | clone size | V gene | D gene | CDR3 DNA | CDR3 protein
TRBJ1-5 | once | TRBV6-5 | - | TGTGCCAGCAGTTACGTTGACAAAACAAGCAATCAGCCCCAGCATTTT | CASSYVDKTSNQPQHF
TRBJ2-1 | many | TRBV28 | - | TGTGCCAGCAGTTTATTGGGCAATGAGCAGTTCTTC | CASSLLGNEQFF
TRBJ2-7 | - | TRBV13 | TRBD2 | TGTGCCAGCAGCTTCCTCGGGGGGGCCCCGGCTATCTACGAGCAGTACTTC | CASSFLGGAPAIYEQYF
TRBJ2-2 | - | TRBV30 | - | TGTGCCTGGATAAAGGAACACGGGGAGCTGTTTTTT | CAWIKEHGELFF
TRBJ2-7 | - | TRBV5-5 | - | TGTGCCAGCAGCTTGGGAGTACGGGACACCCTCGACGAGCAGTACTTC | CASSLGVRDTLDEQYF
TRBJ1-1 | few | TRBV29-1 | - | TGCAGCGTTGAAGGCAGGATGAACACTGAAGCTTTCTTT | CSVEGRMNTEAFF
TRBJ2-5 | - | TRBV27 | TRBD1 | TGTGCCAGCAGTTTAATACAGGGGATCCAAGAGACCCAGTACTTC | CASSLIQGIQETQYF
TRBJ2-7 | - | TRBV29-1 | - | TGCAGCGTTGTCCCTCGGCCGGGAATGAGCTCCTACGAGCAGTACTTC | CSVVPRPGMSSYEQYF
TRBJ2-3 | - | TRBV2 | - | TGTGCCAGCAGTGAAGGGTTACCCACAGATACGCAGTATTTT | CASSEGLPTDTQYF
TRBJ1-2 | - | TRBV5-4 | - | TGTGCCAGCAGCTACAAAGAAACTAGGATAGGCTACACCTTC | CASSYKETRIGYTF
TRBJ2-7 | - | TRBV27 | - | TGTGCCAGCAGTTTCCAGGGATTCGACGAGCAGTACTTC | CASSFQGFDEQYF
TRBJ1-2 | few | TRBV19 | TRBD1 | TGTGCCAGTAGTATGGCGGAACAGGGGAGGTATGGCTACACCTTC | CASSMAEQGRYGYTF
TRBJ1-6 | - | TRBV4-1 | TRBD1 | TGCGCCAGCAGCCAACTACAGGGGGCCAATTCACCCCTCCACTTT | CASSQLQGANSPLHF
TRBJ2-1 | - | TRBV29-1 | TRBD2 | TGCAGCGCCACCAATGGGGACTACTATGGGAATGAGCAGTTCTTC | CSATNGDYYGNEQFF
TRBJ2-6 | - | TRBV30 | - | TGTGCCTGGGATTCTGGGGCCAACGTCCTGACTTTC | CAWDSGANVLTF
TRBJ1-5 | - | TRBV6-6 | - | TGTGCCAGCAGTTACATGGAGGGCAATCAGCCCCAGCATTTT | CASSYMEGNQPQHF
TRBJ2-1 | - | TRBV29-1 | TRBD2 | TGCAGCGTTGAAGTCCCCCCGGGGGGACTAACAAATGAGCAGTTCTTC | CSVEVPPGGLTNEQFF
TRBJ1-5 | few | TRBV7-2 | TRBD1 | TGTGCCAGCACCTGGGACAGGTCTAATCAGCCCCAGCATTTT | CASTWDRSNQPQHF
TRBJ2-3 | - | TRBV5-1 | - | TGCGCCAGCAGCTTGGTTGTGGTAAGCGATACGCAGTATTTT | CASSLVVVSDTQYF
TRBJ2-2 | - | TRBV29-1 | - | TGCAGCGTGAGGGGCGGGCGGAGAACCGGGGAGCTGTTTTTT | CSVRGGRRTGELFF
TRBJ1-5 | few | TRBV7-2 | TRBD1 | TGTGCCAGCAGCTACAGGGGCGATCAGCCCCAGCATTTT | CASSYRGDQPQHF
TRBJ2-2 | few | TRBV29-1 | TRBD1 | TGCAGCGTTCTGGACAGGGCGAACACCGGGGAGCTGTTTTTT | CSVLDRANTGELFF
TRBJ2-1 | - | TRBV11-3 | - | TGTGCCAGCAGCCCCCGCCCGGGCTACCCCATTCCGGATGAGCAGTTCTTC | CASSPRPGYPIPDEQFF
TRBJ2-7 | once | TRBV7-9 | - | TGTGCCAGCAGCTTATATGGCTACGAGCAGTACTTC | CASSLYGYEQYF
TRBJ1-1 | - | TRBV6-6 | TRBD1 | TGTGCCAGCAGTCAATCCGGGACAGGGGGCTGGACTGAAGCTTTCTTT | CASSQSGTGGWTEAFF
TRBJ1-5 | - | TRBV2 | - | TGTGCCAGCAGTGAAGAGGGGAATCAGCCCCAGCATTTT | CASSEEGNQPQHF
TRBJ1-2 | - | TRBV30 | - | TGTGCCTGGAGCGCAGAGGGCTACTATGGCTACACCTTC | CAWSAEGYYGYTF
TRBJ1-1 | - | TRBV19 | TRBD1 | TGTGCCAGTAGTATCCTCGGGACAGGCACTGAAGCTTTCTTT | CASSILGTGTEAFF
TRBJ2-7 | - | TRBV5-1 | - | TGCGCCAGCAGCTTGGCGGCAGCGGCCGACTACGAGCAGTACTTC | CASSLAAAADYEQYF
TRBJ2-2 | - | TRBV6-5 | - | TGTGCCAGCAGTTACGGCTCATCACTGGTTCCCGGGGAGCTGTTTTTT | CASSYGSSLVPGELFF
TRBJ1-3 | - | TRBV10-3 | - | TGTGCCATCAGTCGAAATAGCGACAGAACCTCTGGAAACACCATATATTTT | CAISRNSDRTSGNTIYF
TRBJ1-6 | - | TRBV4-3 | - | TGCGCCAGCAGCCCACAGGGAGGCAATAATTCACCCCTCCACTTT | CASSPQGGNNSPLHF
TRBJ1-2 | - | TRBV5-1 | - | TGCGCCAGCAGCGTGACAGCTATGGATGGCTACACCTTC | CASSVTAMDGYTF
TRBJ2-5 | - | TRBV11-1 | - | TGTGCCAGCAGCCAAACGTCCCTCAAGGAGACCCAGTACTTC | CASSQTSLKETQYF
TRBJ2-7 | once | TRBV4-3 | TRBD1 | TGCGCCAGCAGCCAAGACTCTGGGACAGGGCTCGAGCAGTACTTC | CASSQDSGTGLEQYF
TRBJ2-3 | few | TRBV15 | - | TGTGCCACCAGGACCCTAGGAAGTACAGATACGCAGTATTTT | CATRTLGSTDTQYF
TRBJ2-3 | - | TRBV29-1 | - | TGCAGCGTTGGTTTAGGGACTAGCACAGATACGCAGTATTTT | CSVGLGTSTDTQYF
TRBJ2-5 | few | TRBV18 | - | TGTGCCAGCTCACCACCGTCGTTACAAGAGACCCAGTACTTC | CASSPPSLQETQYF
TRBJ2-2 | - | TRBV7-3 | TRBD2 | TGTGCCAGCAGCCCACGACTAGCGACGAACACCGGGGAGCTGTTTTTT | CASSPRLATNTGELFF
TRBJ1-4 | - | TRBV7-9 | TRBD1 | TGTGCCAGCAGCCCCTGGGACAGGAAAAATGAAAAACTGTTTTTT | CASSPWDRKNEKLFF
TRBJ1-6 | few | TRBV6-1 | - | TGTGCCAGCAGTGAAGAGGTTATAGCACCCCTCCACTTT | CASSEEVIAPLHF
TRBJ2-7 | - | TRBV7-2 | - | TGTGCCAGCAGCTTACCCCGACAGGTACCCTACGAGCAGTACTTC | CASSLPRQVPYEQYF
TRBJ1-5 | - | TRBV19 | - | TGTGCCAGTAAGGGTATTCTACAGGGAATTCGTGGCAATCAGCCCCAGCATTTT | CASKGILQGIRGNQPQHF
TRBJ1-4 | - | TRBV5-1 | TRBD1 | TGCGCCAGCAGCGGGACAGGGGGCAATAATGAAAAACTGTTTTTT | CASSGTGGNNEKLFF
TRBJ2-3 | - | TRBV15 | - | TGTGCCACCAGCAGAGGTACGCAGTATTTT | CATSRGTQYF
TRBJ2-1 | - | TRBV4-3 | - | TGCGCCAGCAGCCAAGAAGCGGTGGGCTCCTACAATGAGCAGTTCTTC | CASSQEAVGSYNEQFF
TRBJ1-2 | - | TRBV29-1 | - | TGCAGCGTTGTAGGGGATGGGCTCGGAGGCTACACCTTC | CSVVGDGLGGYTF
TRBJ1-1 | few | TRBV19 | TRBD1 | TGTGCCAGTAGCCGGGACAGGATGAACACTGAAGCTTTCTTT | CASSRDRMNTEAFF